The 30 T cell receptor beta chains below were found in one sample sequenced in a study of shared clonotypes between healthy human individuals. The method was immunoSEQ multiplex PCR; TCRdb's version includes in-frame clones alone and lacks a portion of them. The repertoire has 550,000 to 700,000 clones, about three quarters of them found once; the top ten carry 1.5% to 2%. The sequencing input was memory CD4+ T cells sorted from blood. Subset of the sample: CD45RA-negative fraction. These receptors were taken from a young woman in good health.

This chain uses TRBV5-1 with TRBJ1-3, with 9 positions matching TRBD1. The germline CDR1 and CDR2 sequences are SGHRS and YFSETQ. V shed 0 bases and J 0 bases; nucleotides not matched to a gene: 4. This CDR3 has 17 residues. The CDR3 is CASSLEDRGNSGNTIYF. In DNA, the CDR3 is TGCGCCAGCAGCTTGGAGGACAGGGGAAACTCTGGAAACACCATATATTTT.

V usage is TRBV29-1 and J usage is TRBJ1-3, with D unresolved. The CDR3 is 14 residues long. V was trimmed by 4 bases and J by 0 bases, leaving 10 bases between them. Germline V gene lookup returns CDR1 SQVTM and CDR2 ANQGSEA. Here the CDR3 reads CSVGGAISGNTIYF. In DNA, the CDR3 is TGCAGCGTTGGGGGAGCTATCTCTGGAAACACCATATATTTT.

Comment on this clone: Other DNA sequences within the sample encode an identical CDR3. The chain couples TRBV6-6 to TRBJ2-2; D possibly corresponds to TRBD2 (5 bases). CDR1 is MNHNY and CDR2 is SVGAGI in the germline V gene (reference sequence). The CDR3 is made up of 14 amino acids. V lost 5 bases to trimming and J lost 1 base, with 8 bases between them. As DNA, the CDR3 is TGTGCCAGCAGTCCCGGACTGAACACCGGGGAGCTGTTTTTT. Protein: CASSPGLNTGELFF.

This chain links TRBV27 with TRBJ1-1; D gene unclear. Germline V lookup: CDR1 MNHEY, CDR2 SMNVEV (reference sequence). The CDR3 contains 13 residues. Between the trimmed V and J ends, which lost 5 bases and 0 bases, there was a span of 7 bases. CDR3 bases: TGTGCCAGCAGTGTACAGATGAACACTGAAGCTTTCTTT. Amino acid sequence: CASSVQMNTEAFF.

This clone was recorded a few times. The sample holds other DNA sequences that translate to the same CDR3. This CDR3 is CASSPTGTDTQYF. The CDR3 DNA reads TGTGCCAGTAGTCCCACAGGCACAGATACGCAGTATTTT. The chain employs TRBV19 and TRBJ2-3; no firm D call. The germline V and J ends were trimmed by 5 bases and 1 base, with 7 bases remaining between them. Germline CDR1 is LNHDA and CDR2 is SQIVND (reference sequence). The CDR3 loop spans 13 amino acids.

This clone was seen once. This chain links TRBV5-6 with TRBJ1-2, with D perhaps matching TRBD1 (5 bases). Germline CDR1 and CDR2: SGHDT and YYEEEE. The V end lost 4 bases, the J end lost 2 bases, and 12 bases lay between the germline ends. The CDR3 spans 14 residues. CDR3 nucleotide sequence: TGTGCCAGCAGCCCTCGGTGGGGGAACTATGGCTACACCTTC. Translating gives CASSPRWGNYGYTF.

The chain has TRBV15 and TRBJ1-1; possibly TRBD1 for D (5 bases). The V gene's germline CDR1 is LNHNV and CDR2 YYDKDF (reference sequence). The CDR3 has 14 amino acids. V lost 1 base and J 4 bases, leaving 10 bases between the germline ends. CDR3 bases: TGTGCCACCAGCAGAGTCACGAGGGGCACTGAAGCTTTCTTT. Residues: CATSRVTRGTEAFF.

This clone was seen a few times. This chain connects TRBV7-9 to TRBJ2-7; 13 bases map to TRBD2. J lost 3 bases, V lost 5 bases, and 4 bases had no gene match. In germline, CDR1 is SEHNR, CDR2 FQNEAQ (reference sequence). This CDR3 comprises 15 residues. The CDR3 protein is CASSPGLAGSYEQYF. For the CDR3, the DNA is TGTGCCAGCAGCCCGGGACTAGCGGGAAGCTACGAGCAGTACTTC.

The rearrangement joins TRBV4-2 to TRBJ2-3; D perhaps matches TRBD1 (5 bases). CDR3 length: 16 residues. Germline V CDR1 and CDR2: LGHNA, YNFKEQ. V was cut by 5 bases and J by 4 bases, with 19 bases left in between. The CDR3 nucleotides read TGTGCCAGCAGCTCAACGGGTGGATCAGGGCCAGATACGCAGTATTTT. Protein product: CASSSTGGSGPDTQYF.

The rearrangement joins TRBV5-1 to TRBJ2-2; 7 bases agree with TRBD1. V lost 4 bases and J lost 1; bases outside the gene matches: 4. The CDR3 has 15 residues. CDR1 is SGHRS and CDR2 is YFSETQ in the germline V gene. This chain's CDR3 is CASSERQGNTGELFF. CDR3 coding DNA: TGCGCCAGCAGCGAGAGACAGGGGAACACCGGGGAGCTGTTTTTT. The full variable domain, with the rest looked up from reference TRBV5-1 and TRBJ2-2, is KAGVTQTPRYLIKTRGQQVTLSCSPISGHRSVSWYQQTPGQGLQFLFEYFSETQRNKGNFPGRFSGRQFSNSRSEMNVSTLELGDSALYLCASSERQGNTGELFFGEGSRLTVL.

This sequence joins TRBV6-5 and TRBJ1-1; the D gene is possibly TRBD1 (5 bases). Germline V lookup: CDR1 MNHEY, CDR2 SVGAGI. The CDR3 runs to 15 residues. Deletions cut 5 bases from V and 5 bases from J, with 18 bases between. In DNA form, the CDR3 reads TGTGCCAGCAGTCTGGGACCTCTCCGTGGGACTGAAGCTTTCTTT. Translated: CASSLGPLRGTEAFF.

The CDR3 loop is CASTSGRGPYEQYF. CDR3 sequence (DNA): TGTGCCAGCACCTCAGGTCGGGGGCCCTACGAGCAGTACTTC. This chain uses TRBV2 with TRBJ2-7; D assignment may be TRBD1 or TRBD2 (6 bases each). The germline CDR1 and CDR2 sequences are SNHLY and FYNNEI. V lost 7 bases and J lost 2, with 15 bases in between. CDR3 length: 14 residues.

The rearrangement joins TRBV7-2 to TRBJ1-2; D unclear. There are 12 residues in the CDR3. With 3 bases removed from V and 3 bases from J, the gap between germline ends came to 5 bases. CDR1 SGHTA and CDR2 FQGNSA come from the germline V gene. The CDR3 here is CASSFSDYGYTF. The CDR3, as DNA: TGTGCCAGCAGCTTTTCGGACTATGGCTACACCTTC. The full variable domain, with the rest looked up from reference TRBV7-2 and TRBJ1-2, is GAGVSQSPSNKVTEKGKDVELRCDPISGHTALYWYRQSLGQGLEFLIYFQGNSAPDKSGLPSDRFSAERTGGSVSTLTIQRTQQEDSAVYLCASSFSDYGYTFGSGTRLTVV.

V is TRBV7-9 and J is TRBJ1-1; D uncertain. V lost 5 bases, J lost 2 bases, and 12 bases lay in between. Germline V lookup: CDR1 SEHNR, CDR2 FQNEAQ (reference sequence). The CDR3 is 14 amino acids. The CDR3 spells CASSLHGENTEAFF. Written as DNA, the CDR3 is TGTGCCAGCAGCCTCCACGGGGAAAACACTGAAGCTTTCTTT.

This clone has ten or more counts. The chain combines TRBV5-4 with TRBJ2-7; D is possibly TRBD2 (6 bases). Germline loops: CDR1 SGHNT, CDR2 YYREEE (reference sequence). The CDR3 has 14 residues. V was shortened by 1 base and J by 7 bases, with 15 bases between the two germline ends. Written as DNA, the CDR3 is TGTGCCAGCAGCTTGTTCGGCGGGAAAAGGGAGCAGTACTTC. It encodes CASSLFGGKREQYF.

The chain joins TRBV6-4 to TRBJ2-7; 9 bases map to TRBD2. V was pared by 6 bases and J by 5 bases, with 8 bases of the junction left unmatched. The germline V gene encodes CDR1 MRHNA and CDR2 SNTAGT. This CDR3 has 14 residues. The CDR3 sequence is CASSLSGRFHEQYF. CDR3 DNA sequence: TGTGCCAGCAGCCTTAGCGGGAGATTCCACGAGCAGTACTTC.

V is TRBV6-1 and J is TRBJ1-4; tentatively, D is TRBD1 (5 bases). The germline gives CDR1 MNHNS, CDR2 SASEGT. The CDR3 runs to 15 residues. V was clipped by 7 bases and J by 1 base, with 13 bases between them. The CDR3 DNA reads TGTGCCAGCATTCGAGGGGTTCAAACTAATGAAAAACTGTTTTTT. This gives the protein CASIRGVQTNEKLFF.

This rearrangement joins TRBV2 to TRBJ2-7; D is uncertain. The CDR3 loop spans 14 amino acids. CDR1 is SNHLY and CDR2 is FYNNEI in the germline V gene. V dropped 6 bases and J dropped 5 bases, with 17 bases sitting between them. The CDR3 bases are TGTGCCAGCAGGAATGGACCCATTTCCGACGAGCAGTACTTC. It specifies CASRNGPISDEQYF.

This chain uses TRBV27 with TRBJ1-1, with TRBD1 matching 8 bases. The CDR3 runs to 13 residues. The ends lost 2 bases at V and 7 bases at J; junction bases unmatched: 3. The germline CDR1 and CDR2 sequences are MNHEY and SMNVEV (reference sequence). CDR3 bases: TGTGCCAGCAGTTTAGGTACAGGGGGTGAAGCTTTCTTT. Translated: CASSLGTGGEAFF.

The CDR3 protein is CASRDAGESSPLHF. The CDR3 DNA reads as TGTGCCAGCAGGGATGCCGGGGAGAGTTCACCCCTCCACTTT. The chain employs TRBV2 and TRBJ1-6; D not resolved. The CDR3 has 14 residues. The V end lost 6 bases, the J end lost 9 bases, and 15 bases lay between the germline ends. The germline V gene encodes CDR1 SNHLY and CDR2 FYNNEI.

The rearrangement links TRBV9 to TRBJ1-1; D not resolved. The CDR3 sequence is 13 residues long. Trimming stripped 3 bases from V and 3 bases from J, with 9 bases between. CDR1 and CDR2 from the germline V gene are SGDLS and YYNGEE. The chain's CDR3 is CASSDRTDTEAFF. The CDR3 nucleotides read TGTGCCAGCAGCGATCGTACTGACACTGAAGCTTTCTTT. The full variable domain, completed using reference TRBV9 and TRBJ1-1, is DSGVTQTPKHLITATGQRVTLRCSPRSGDLSVYWYQQSLDQGLQFLIQYYNGEERAKGNILERFSAQQFPDLHSELNLSSLELGDSALYFCASSDRTDTEAFFGQGTRLTVV.

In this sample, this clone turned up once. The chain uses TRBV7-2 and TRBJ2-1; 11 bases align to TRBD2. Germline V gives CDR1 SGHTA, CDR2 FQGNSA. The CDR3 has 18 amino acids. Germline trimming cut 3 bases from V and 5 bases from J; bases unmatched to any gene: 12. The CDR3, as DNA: TGTGCCAGCAGCTTCCATCCCCTTAGCGGGAGGGACGACAATGAGCAGTTCTTC. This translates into CASSFHPLSGRDDNEQFF.

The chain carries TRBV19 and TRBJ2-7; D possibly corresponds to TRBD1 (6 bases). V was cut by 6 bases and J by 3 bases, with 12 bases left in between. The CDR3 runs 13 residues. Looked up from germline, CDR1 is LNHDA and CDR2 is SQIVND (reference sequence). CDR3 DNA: TGTGCCAGTAGCCGGGACATCAACTACGAGCAGTACTTC. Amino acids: CASSRDINYEQYF.

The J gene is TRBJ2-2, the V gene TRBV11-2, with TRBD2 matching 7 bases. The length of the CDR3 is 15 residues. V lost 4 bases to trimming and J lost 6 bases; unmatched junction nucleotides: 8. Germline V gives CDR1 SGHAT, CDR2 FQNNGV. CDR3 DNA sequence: TGTGCCAGCAGCTGGTCGGGCGGGAGTCCCGGGGAGCTGTTTTTT. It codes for CASSWSGGSPGELFF.

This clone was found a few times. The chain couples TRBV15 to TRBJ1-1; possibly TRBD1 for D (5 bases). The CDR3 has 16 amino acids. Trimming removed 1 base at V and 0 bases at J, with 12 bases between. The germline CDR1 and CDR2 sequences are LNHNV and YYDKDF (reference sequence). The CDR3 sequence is CATSRGLDILNTEAFF. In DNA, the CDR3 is TGTGCCACCAGCAGAGGCTTGGACATTTTGAACACTGAAGCTTTCTTT.

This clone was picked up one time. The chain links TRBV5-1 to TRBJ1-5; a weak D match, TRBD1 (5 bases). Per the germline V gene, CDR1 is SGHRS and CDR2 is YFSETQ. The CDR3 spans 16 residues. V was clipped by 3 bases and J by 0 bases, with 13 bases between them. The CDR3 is CASSSGPGSSNQPQHF. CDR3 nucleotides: TGCGCCAGCAGCTCGGGACCTGGAAGTAGCAATCAGCCCCAGCATTTT. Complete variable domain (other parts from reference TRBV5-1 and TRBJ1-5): KAGVTQTPRYLIKTRGQQVTLSCSPISGHRSVSWYQQTPGQGLQFLFEYFSETQRNKGNFPGRFSGRQFSNSRSEMNVSTLELGDSALYLCASSSGPGSSNQPQHFGDGTRLSIL.

The CDR3 loop is CASSQDYSGGNYNEQFF. In nucleotides, the CDR3 is TGCGCCAGCAGCCAAGATTATAGCGGGGGGAACTACAATGAGCAGTTCTTC. The chain employs TRBV4-1 and TRBJ2-1; 10 bases align to TRBD2. The CDR3 runs to 17 residues. The germline V gene has CDR1 MGHRA and CDR2 YSYEKL. V shed 0 bases, J shed 3 bases, and the junction held 5 bases outside the gene matches.

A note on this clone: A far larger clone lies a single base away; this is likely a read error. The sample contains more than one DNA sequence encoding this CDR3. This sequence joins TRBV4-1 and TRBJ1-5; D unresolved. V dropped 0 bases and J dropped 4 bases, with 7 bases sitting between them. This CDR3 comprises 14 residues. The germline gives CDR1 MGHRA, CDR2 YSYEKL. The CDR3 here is CASSQDEGNQPQHF. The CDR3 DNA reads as TGCGCCAGCAGCCAAGATGAAGGTAATCAGCCCCAGCATTTT.

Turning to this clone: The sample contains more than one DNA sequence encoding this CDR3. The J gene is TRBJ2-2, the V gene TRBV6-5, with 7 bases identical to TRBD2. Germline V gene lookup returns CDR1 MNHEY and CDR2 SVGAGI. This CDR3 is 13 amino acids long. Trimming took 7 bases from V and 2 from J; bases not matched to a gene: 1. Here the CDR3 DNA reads TGTGCCAGCACGGGGGGTAACACCGGGGAGCTGTTTTTT. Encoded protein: CASTGGNTGELFF.

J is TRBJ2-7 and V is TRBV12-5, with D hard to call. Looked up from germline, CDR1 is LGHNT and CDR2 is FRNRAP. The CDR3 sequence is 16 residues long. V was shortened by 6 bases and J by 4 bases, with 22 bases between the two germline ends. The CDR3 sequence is CASGLKQQTAPYEQYF. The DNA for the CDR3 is TGTGCTAGTGGCCTTAAACAGCAAACGGCCCCGTACGAGCAGTACTTC. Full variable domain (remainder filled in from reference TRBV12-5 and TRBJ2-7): DARVTQTPRHKVTEMGQEVTMRCQPILGHNTVFWYRQTMMQGLELLAYFRNRAPLDDSGMPKDRFSAEMPDATLATLKIQPSEPRDSAVYFCASGLKQQTAPYEQYFGPGTRLTVT.